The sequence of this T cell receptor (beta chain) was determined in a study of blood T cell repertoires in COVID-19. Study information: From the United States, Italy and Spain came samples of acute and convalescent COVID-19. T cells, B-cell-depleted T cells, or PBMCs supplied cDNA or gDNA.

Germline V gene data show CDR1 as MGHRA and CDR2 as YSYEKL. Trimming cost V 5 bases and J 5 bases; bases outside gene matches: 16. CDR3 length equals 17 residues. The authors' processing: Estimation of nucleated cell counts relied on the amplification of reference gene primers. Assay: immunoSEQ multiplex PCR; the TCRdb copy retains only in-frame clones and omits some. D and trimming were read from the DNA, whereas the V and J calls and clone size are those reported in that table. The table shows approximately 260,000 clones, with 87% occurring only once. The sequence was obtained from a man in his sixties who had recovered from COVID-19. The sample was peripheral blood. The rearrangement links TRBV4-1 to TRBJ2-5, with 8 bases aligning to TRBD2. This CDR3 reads CASSEKRVAGSSETQYF. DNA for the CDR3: TGCGCCAGCAGCGAAAAGAGAGTAGCGGGGTCCTCGGAGACCCAGTACTTC.